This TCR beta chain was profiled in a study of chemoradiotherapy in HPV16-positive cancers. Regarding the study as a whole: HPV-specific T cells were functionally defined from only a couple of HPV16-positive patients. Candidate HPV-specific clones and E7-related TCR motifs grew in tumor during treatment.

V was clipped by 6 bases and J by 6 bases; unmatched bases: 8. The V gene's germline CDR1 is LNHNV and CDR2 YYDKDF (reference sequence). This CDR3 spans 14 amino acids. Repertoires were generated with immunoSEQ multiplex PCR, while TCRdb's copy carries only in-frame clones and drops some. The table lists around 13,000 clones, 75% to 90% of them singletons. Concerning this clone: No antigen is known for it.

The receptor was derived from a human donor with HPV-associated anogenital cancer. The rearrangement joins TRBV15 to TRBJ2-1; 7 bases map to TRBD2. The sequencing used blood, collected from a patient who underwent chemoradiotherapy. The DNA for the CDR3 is TGTGCCACCAGTCTGGGGAGGGCGGGCAATGAGCAGTTCTTC. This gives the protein CATSLGRAGNEQFF.